What follows are 32 T cell receptor beta chains derived from one specimen sequenced in a study of blood T cell repertoires in COVID-19. TCRdb's table, derived via immunoSEQ multiplex PCR, lists solely in-frame clones and lacks some. The profile shows over 120,000 clones, 65% to 85% of them singletons. Sequencing was done on a sample of peripheral blood. These receptors were taken from a woman aged 55-69 years with acute or convalescent COVID-19.

The V call is TRBV18, the J call TRBJ2-1, with 7 nucleotides matching TRBD2. Germline V lookup: CDR1 KGHSH, CDR2 LQKENI. Trimming at V came to 0 bases and at J to 3 bases, leaving 5 bases not matched to a gene. The CDR3 is 16 residues long. The DNA for the CDR3 is TGTGCCAGCTCACCACCGAACCTAGCGGTCTACAATGAGCAGTTCTTC. Translating gives CASSPPNLAVYNEQFF.

The V and J genes are TRBV9 and TRBJ2-3; no clear D. This CDR3 region has 13 residues. The V end lost 4 bases, the J end lost 6 bases, and 12 bases lay between the germline ends. Looked up from germline, CDR1 is SGDLS and CDR2 is YYNGEE. DNA for the CDR3: TGTGCCAGCAGCCTAACGCCAGGTGATACGCAGTATTTT. Its protein product is CASSLTPGDTQYF.

This clone was detected only a few times. The J gene is TRBJ2-2, the V gene TRBV2, with a possible D match to TRBD2 (5 bases). Trimming removed 2 bases at V and 7 bases at J, with 14 bases between. The CDR3 is 15 amino acids. CDR1 and CDR2 from the germline V gene are SNHLY and FYNNEI. The CDR3 coding sequence is TGTGCCAGCAGTGAATTTATAGCGAAGGGCGGGGAGCTGTTTTTT. The encoded protein is CASSEFIAKGGELFF.

This rearrangement joins TRBV6-6 to TRBJ1-3; a possible D gene is TRBD1 (6 bases). Germline V gene sequence: CDR1 MNHNY, CDR2 SVGAGI (reference sequence). CDR3 length: 15 amino acids. Trimming shortened V by 6 bases and J by 3 bases, and 15 bases separated the two germline ends. CDR3 amino acids: CASRRPGASGNTIYF. In nucleotides, the CDR3 is TGTGCCAGCAGACGGCCAGGGGCTAGTGGAAACACCATATATTTT.

This sequence joins TRBV7-9 and TRBJ2-5; possibly TRBD2 for D (5 bases). The V and J ends lost 8 bases and 5 bases respectively, with 15 bases between them. CDR3 size: 13 residues. Per the germline V gene, CDR1 is SEHNR and CDR2 is FQNEAQ (reference sequence). This CDR3 is CASDPGSRETQYF. Written as DNA, the CDR3 is TGTGCCAGCGACCCGGGGTCCAGGGAGACCCAGTACTTC.

The CDR3 protein is CASSRMTSGNWEQFF. DNA for the CDR3: TGTGCCAGTAGTCGGATGACTAGCGGGAATTGGGAGCAGTTCTTC. The genes are TRBV19 and TRBJ2-1; 11 positions agree with TRBD2. With V trimmed by 5 bases and J by 10 bases, 10 bases remained unmatched. Germline V gene sequence: CDR1 LNHDA, CDR2 SQIVND (reference sequence). This CDR3 is 15 amino acids long.

This clone has just one count. The V and J genes are TRBV7-9 and TRBJ2-7; the D is unclear. The length of the CDR3 is 11 residues. Trimming pared 0 bases from V and 6 bases from J, leaving 3 bases between. Per germline, CDR1 SEHNR and CDR2 FQNEAQ (reference sequence). The CDR3 sequence: CASSLALEQYF. In DNA form, the CDR3 reads TGTGCCAGCAGCTTAGCTCTCGAGCAGTACTTC.

Here the CDR3 DNA reads TGTGCCAGCAGTTACTTTCGGACAGACAACTATGGCTACACCTTC. Translation gives CASSYFRTDNYGYTF. The rearrangement links TRBV6-5 to TRBJ1-2; tentatively, D is TRBD1 (6 bases). Germline V gene data show CDR1 as MNHEY and CDR2 as SVGAGI. With 1 base removed from V and 2 bases from J, the gap between germline ends came to 11 bases. CDR3 length: 15 residues.

This clone has a handful of counts. DNA of the CDR3: TGTGCCAGCAGCTTCGGACTAGCGGGTGGATACGAGCAGTACTTC. The encoded protein is CASSFGLAGGYEQYF. The chain is built from TRBV7-2 and TRBJ2-7, with 11 bases aligning to TRBD2. V was pared by 3 bases and J by 4 bases, with 5 bases of the junction left unmatched. The CDR3 loop spans 15 amino acids. The germline V gene encodes CDR1 SGHTA and CDR2 FQGNSA. Together with reference TRBV7-2 and TRBJ2-7, the CDR3 gives the full variable domain: GAGVSQSPSNKVTEKGKDVELRCDPISGHTALYWYRQSLGQGLEFLIYFQGNSAPDKSGLPSDRFSAERTGGSVSTLTIQRTQQEDSAVYLCASSFGLAGGYEQYFGPGTRLTVT.

This clone occurred a few times. The J gene is TRBJ2-7, the V gene TRBV9; 8 nucleotides match TRBD1. The CDR3 sequence is 14 residues long. The trim removed 4 bases at V and 3 bases at J, leaving 6 bases unmatched. CDR1 and CDR2 (germline): SGDLS, YYNGEE. The CDR3, as DNA: TGTGCCAGCAGCTTCGGACAGGGATTCTACGAGCAGTACTTC. This sequence encodes CASSFGQGFYEQYF.

This chain connects TRBV27 to TRBJ2-7, with 11 bases lining up with TRBD2. The CDR3 contains 14 residues. Germline CDR1 MNHEY, CDR2 SMNVEV (reference sequence). J was trimmed by 4 bases and V by 6 bases; bases with no gene match: 5. In DNA form, the CDR3 reads TGTGCCAGCAGAGAACTAGCGGGAGTGTACGAGCAGTACTTC. Translating it yields CASRELAGVYEQYF.

The chain links TRBV5-4 to TRBJ2-5; 8 bases map to TRBD1. The CDR3 loop spans 15 amino acids. V trimming: 2 bases; J trimming: 4 bases; junction bases outside the gene matches: 7. Germline loops: CDR1 SGHNT, CDR2 YYREEE (reference sequence). This chain's CDR3 is CASSFDQGQGETQYF. CDR3 nucleotides: TGTGCCAGCAGCTTCGATCAAGGACAGGGAGAGACCCAGTACTTC. Full variable domain (outside the CDR3, taken from reference TRBV5-4 and TRBJ2-5): ETGVTQSPTHLIKTRGQQVTLRCSSQSGHNTVSWYQQALGQGPQFIFQYYREEENGRGNFPPRFSGLQFPNYSSELNVNALELDDSALYLCASSFDQGQGETQYFGPGTRLLVL.

The J gene is TRBJ1-1, the V gene TRBV4-1; 7 bases match TRBD1. Trimming at V came to 4 bases and at J to 5 bases, leaving 4 bases not matched to a gene. Per the germline V gene, CDR1 is MGHRA and CDR2 is YSYEKL. The CDR3 has 13 amino acids. As DNA, the CDR3 is TGCGCCAGCAGCCTCTCAGGGGGGACTGAAGCTTTCTTT. Translation: CASSLSGGTEAFF.

In this sample, this clone turned up once. This chain joins TRBV14 and TRBJ2-1, with D possibly TRBD1 on 5 matching bases. The ends were cut back, 1 base at V and 13 bases at J, with 17 bases in the middle. CDR3 length equals 14 residues. CDR1 is SGHDN and CDR2 is FVKESK in the germline V gene. The CDR3 here is CASSQVNVRQGQFF. CDR3 nucleotide sequence: TGTGCCAGCAGCCAAGTCAATGTTCGGCAGGGCCAGTTCTTC.

V is TRBV7-9 and J is TRBJ2-2, with TRBD1 matching 8 bases. The trim removed 5 bases at V and 6 bases at J, leaving 8 bases unmatched. The germline CDR1 and CDR2 sequences are SEHNR and FQNEAQ (reference sequence). The CDR3 runs 15 residues. CDR3 in amino acids: CASSLRTGKAGELFF. In DNA, the CDR3 is TGTGCCAGCAGCCTCCGGACAGGGAAGGCCGGGGAGCTGTTTTTT.

The chain recombines TRBV3-1 (or the pseudogene TRBV3-2) with TRBJ1-6; D uncertain. Trimming cost V 7 bases and J 9 bases, with 13 bases left between them. CDR1 is LGHDT and CDR2 is YNNKEL in the germline V gene (reference sequence). This CDR3 contains 13 residues. The CDR3 DNA is TGTGCCAGCACCCCCGGGTCCGGTTCACCCCTCCACTTT. It yields the protein CASTPGSGSPLHF.

V gene TRBV10-3 combines with J gene TRBJ2-7, with D possibly matching TRBD1 (5 bases). The CDR3 has 14 residues. Trimming shortened V by 6 bases and J by 1 base, and 13 bases separated the two germline ends. Germline V gene data show CDR1 as ENHRY and CDR2 as SYGVKD. For the CDR3, the DNA is TGTGCCATCAGCCCTGGGGCCGGGTCCTACGAGCAGTACTTC. Translating it yields CAISPGAGSYEQYF.

CDR3 DNA sequence: TGTGCCAGCAGCCACCCTCGACAGGGCGATTTGGGCTACACCTTC. Translated: CASSHPRQGDLGYTF. The chain recombines TRBV7-9 with TRBJ1-2; 7 bases align to TRBD1. Germline V gene lookup returns CDR1 SEHNR and CDR2 FQNEAQ (reference sequence). Trimming cost V 5 bases and J 8 bases; bases outside gene matches: 14. This CDR3 is 15 amino acids long.

This chain's CDR3 is CAPEPSNYGYTF. The DNA for the CDR3 is TGTGCTCCGGAGCCCTCCAACTATGGCTACACCTTC. V gene TRBV7-9 combines with J gene TRBJ1-2; D not resolved. Per germline, CDR1 SEHNR and CDR2 FQNEAQ (reference sequence). The CDR3 is made up of 12 amino acids. Together with reference TRBV7-9 and TRBJ1-2, the CDR3 gives the full variable domain: DTGVSQNPRHKITKRGQNVTFRCDPISEHNRLYWYRQTLGQGPEFLTYFQNEAQLEKSRLLSDRFSAERPKGSFSTLEIQRTEQGDSAMYLCAPEPSNYGYTFGSGTRLTVV.

The chain recombines TRBV18 with TRBJ2-7, with 13 bases lining up with TRBD2. J lost 4 bases, V lost 4 bases, and 4 bases had no gene match. Germline assignment: CDR1 KGHSH and CDR2 LQKENI. The CDR3 sequence is 15 residues long. CDR3 in DNA: TGTGCCAGCTCACAAACGGGACTAGCGGGATACGAGCAGTACTTC. This gives the protein CASSQTGLAGYEQYF.

V gene TRBV14 combines with J gene TRBJ1-1; 7 bases align to TRBD1. The CDR3 extends over 14 amino acids. V dropped 1 base and J dropped 7; count of bases not matched to a gene: 6. Germline V gene data show CDR1 as SGHDN and CDR2 as FVKESK. The CDR3 protein is CASSQGTGRSEAFF. The CDR3, as DNA: TGTGCCAGCAGCCAAGGGACAGGCCGAAGTGAAGCTTTCTTT.

Concerning this clone itself: One junction end does not reproduce the germline sequence, and a read error may be involved. The rearrangement uses TRBV7-7 and TRBJ1-1, with D possibly matching TRBD1 (6 bases). In germline, CDR1 is SSHAT, CDR2 FNYEAQ (reference sequence). The CDR3 spans 16 residues. This chain's CDR3 is CASRERISGENTEAFF. CDR3 sequence (DNA): TGTGCTAGCAGAGAAAGAATTTCAGGGGAGAACACTGAAGCTTTCTTT.

This clone was counted a single time. V and J are TRBV5-6 and TRBJ2-2, with D hard to call. CDR1 and CDR2 (germline): SGHDT, YYEEEE. The CDR3 loop spans 15 amino acids. The ends were cut back, 4 bases at V and 7 bases at J, with 17 bases in the middle. CDR3 in DNA: TGTGCCAGCAGCCCAGGCGCCGATTTTGGCGGGGAGCTGTTTTTT. Its translation is CASSPGADFGGELFF.

The DNA of the CDR3 is TGCGCCAGCAGCTTCCCGGGACAGGGCACAGATACGCAGTATTTT. Protein sequence: CASSFPGQGTDTQYF. The chain joins TRBV5-1 to TRBJ2-3; 8 nucleotides line up with TRBD1. Germline CDR1 reads SGHRS; CDR2 reads YFSETQ. This CDR3 region has 15 residues. V gave up 2 bases and J gave up 1 base; unmatched junction bases: 3.

The chain joins TRBV5-6 to TRBJ2-1; 9 bases map to TRBD2. Trimming removed 4 bases from V and 7 bases from J; junction bases left unmatched: 18. CDR1 SGHDT and CDR2 YYEEEE come from the germline V gene. The CDR3 runs 18 residues. In DNA, the CDR3 is TGTGCCAGCAGCGAGATACATTTTAGCGGGAGAGGTATAAATGAGCAGTTCTTC. This encodes CASSEIHFSGRGINEQFF.

The gene calls are TRBV29-1 and TRBJ2-7; 11 bases map to TRBD1. This CDR3 spans 13 amino acids. The V and J ends lost 5 bases and 4 bases, in that order; junction bases with no gene match: 4. CDR1 SQVTM and CDR2 ANQGSEA come from the germline V gene. CDR3 sequence (DNA): TGCAGCGTTTCCGGGACAGGGGGATACGAGCAGTACTTC. The encoded protein is CSVSGTGGYEQYF.

The chain uses TRBV13 and TRBJ2-1; 8 nucleotides line up with TRBD1. V shed 2 bases and J 8 bases; nucleotides not matched to a gene: 11. In germline, CDR1 is PRHDT, CDR2 FYEKMQ (reference sequence). The CDR3 consists of 16 residues. CDR3: CASSLRRGQGFDEQFF. CDR3 bases: TGTGCCAGCAGCTTAAGGCGAGGACAGGGCTTCGATGAGCAGTTCTTC.

This clone was seen only once. V and J are TRBV10-2 and TRBJ2-1; D is perhaps TRBD2 (5 bases). This CDR3 region has 11 residues. CDR1 is WSHSY, CDR2 SAAADI, per germline. V was pared by 2 bases and J by 13 bases, with 9 bases between. CDR3 sequence: CASSEMEVQFF. CDR3 nucleotides: TGCGCCAGCAGTGAGATGGAGGTACAGTTCTTC.

For the CDR3, the DNA is TGTGCCAGCAGCAACAGGGTGAGCACTGAAGCTTTCTTT. Translating gives CASSNRVSTEAFF. The V and J genes are TRBV5-6 and TRBJ1-1, with D possibly TRBD1 on 6 matching bases. Germline V gene lookup returns CDR1 SGHDT and CDR2 YYEEEE. V lost 4 bases and J 4 bases, leaving 11 bases between the germline ends. The CDR3 extends over 13 amino acids. The full variable domain, rest sourced from reference TRBV5-6 and TRBJ1-1, is DAGVTQSPTHLIKTRGQQVTLRCSPKSGHDTVSWYQQALGQGPQFIFQYYEEEERQRGNFPDRFSGHQFPNYSSELNVNALLLGDSALYLCASSNRVSTEAFFGQGTRLTVV.

J is TRBJ2-3 and V is TRBV5-1, with 8 positions matching TRBD1. This CDR3 comprises 14 residues. Germline V lookup: CDR1 SGHRS, CDR2 YFSETQ. V trimming: 3 bases; J trimming: 4 bases; junction bases outside the gene matches: 4. In nucleotides, the CDR3 is TGCGCCAGCAGCTCCACAGGGGGAGCAGATACGCAGTATTTT. Translating gives CASSSTGGADTQYF.

J is TRBJ2-7 and V is TRBV30; 13 nucleotides line up with TRBD2. CDR3 length: 13 amino acids. Trimming cost V 7 bases and J 9 bases; bases outside gene matches: 9. Germline loops: CDR1 GTSNPN, CDR2 SVGIG (reference sequence). CDR3 amino acids: CASGLAGSGRQYF. CDR3 coding DNA: TGTGCCTCGGGACTAGCGGGGTCCGGGAGGCAGTACTTC.

The chain employs TRBV7-6 and TRBJ2-7, with 10 nucleotides matching TRBD2. CDR3 length equals 17 residues. J was trimmed by 0 bases and V by 1 base; bases with no gene match: 6. The germline CDR1 and CDR2 sequences are SGHVS and FNYEAQ. CDR3 bases: TGTGCCAGCAGCTTAGTTCGGTCTAGCGGGAGCTCCTACGAGCAGTACTTC. It encodes CASSLVRSSGSSYEQYF.